This T cell receptor beta chain emerged from a study of cytomegalovirus exposure and HLA in healthy donors. Study-wide findings and caveats: A previous analysis found most TCR beta V segments productive roughly 87% or roughly 30% of the time. Some TCR beta chains (roughly 160 of them) were listed as cytomegalovirus-associated. Later on, an analysis found that several of the most significant clusters appeared to be linked to common viral pathogens, which included parvovirus B19.

Primers: 60 Vbeta forward and 13 Jbeta reverse. Produced via immunoSEQ multiplex PCR; TCRdb's table is partial and in-frame only. The sample carries 70,000 to 80,000 clones, about four fifths recorded once. Germline V lookup: CDR1 SQVTM, CDR2 ANQGSEA. V lost 7 bases and J 0 bases, leaving 8 bases between the germline ends. This CDR3 contains 12 residues. Details on this clone: What it binds is unknown.

This TCR came from a man younger than 35 in good health and CMV-seronegative. V and J are TRBV29-1 and TRBJ2-3; D is perhaps TRBD1 (6 bases). Material for sequencing was PBMCs. CDR3 residues: CSGQESTDTQYF. The CDR3, as DNA: TGCAGCGGACAGGAGAGCACAGATACGCAGTATTTT.